This TCR beta chain was recorded in a study of shared clonotypes between healthy human individuals. Findings and caveats of the study: Larger estimated richness was generally recorded for naive subsets relative to memory subsets. Apart from blood, nothing was sampled; tissue repertoires likely differ.

Across several immunoSEQ plates, the genomic DNA of each subset was split evenly. Data came from immunoSEQ multiplex PCR; TCRdb stores just in-frame clones and leaves some out. Among 500,000 to 550,000 clones listed, 95% to 96% were seen once. CD4+ cells were split into CD45RA+ naive and CD45RA-negative memory subsets. On this clone itself: What it recognizes is unknown.

Germline V lookup: CDR1 SGHRS, CDR2 YFSETQ. The CDR3 contains 14 residues. With 0 bases removed from V and 2 bases from J, the gap between germline ends came to 9 bases. The chain couples TRBV5-1 to TRBJ2-7, with D hard to call. This TCR came from a woman in her 30s in good health. The source material was naive CD4+ T cells sorted from blood. Subset indicated: CD45RA+ positively selected. The CDR3 sequence: CASSLESATYEQYF. The CDR3 DNA sequence: TGCGCCAGCAGCTTGGAGTCGGCCACCTACGAGCAGTACTTC. The full variable domain, with the rest looked up from reference TRBV5-1 and TRBJ2-7, is KAGVTQTPRYLIKTRGQQVTLSCSPISGHRSVSWYQQTPGQGLQFLFEYFSETQRNKGNFPGRFSGRQFSNSRSEMNVSTLELGDSALYLCASSLESATYEQYFGPGTRLTVT.